The subject of this entry is one TCR beta chain. Clones were read by immunoSEQ multiplex PCR, and TCRdb kept only the in-frame ones, dropping some. The table includes tens of thousands of clones, around 97% detected once. The CDR3 is 15 amino acids. Trimming took off 3 bases at V and 4 bases at J, with 15 bases between the two ends. Germline CDR1 LNHDA, CDR2 SQIVND (reference sequence). This entry comes from a study of technical replicates of blood from several donors. The material sequenced was T cells isolated from PBMCs. This chain uses TRBV19 with TRBJ2-5, with D possibly matching TRBD2 (5 bases). The sequence derives from a human donor in good health. The CDR3 here is CASSMHRDRRETQYF. In DNA form, the CDR3 reads TGTGCCAGTAGTATGCACCGGGATAGGCGAGAGACCCAGTACTTC.